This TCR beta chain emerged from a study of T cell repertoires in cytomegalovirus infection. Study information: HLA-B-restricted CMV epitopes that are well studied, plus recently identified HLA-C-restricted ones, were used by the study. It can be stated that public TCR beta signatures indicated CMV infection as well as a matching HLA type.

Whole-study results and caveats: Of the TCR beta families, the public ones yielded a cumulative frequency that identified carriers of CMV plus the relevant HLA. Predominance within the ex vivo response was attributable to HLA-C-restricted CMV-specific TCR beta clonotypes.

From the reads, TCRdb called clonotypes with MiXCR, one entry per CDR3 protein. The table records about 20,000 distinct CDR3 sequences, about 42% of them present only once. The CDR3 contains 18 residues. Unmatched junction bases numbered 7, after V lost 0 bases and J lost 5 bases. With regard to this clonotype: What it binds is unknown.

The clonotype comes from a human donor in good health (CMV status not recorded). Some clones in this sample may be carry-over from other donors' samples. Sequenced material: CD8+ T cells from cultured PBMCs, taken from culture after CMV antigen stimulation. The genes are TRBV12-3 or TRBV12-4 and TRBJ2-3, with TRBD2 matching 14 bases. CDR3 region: CASSLATSGGAGEDTQYF. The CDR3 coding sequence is TGTGCCAGCAGTTTAGCGACTAGCGGGGGGGCCGGGGAAGATACGCAGTATTTT.